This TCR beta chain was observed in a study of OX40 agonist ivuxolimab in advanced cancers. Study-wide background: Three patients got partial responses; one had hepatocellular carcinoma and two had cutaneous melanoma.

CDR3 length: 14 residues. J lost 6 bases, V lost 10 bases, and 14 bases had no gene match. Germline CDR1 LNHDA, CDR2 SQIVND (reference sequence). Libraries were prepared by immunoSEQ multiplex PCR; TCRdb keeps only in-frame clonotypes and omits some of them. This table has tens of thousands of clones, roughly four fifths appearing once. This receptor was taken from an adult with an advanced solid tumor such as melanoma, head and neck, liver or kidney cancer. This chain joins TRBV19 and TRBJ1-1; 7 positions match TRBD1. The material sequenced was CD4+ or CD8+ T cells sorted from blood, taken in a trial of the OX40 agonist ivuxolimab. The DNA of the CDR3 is TGTGCCAATAGAAACAGGGGAGGACGGGCTGAAGCTTTCTTT. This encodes CANRNRGGRAEAFF.